This note documents a single T cell receptor (beta chain) sequence. This CDR3 contains 14 residues. The V and J ends lost 1 base and 6 bases, in that order; junction bases with no gene match: 7. Germline V gene lookup returns CDR1 GTSNPN and CDR2 SVGIG (reference sequence). Per the study methods: Nucleated cell counts were estimated from reference gene primer amplification. Only in-frame clones appear in the TCRdb table, and some are missing; sequencing was by immunoSEQ multiplex PCR. Clone size and the V and J calls come from that table; the DNA yielded D and trimming. The sample contains around 270,000 clones, 80% to 90% of which appear only once. The sample belongs to a study of blood T cell repertoires in COVID-19. Study details: There were acute and convalescent COVID-19 samples, and they came from the United States, Italy and Spain. Sample material is recorded as cDNA or gDNA derived from T cells, B-cell-depleted T cells, or PBMCs.

What was sequenced was peripheral blood. The V and J genes are TRBV30 and TRBJ2-3, with 7 bases lining up with TRBD2. The TCR comes from a woman aged 45-65 years with acute or convalescent COVID-19. CDR3 loop: CAWSALAGRDTQYF. The CDR3 nucleotides are TGTGCCTGGAGTGCCTTAGCGGGTCGGGATACGCAGTATTTT.